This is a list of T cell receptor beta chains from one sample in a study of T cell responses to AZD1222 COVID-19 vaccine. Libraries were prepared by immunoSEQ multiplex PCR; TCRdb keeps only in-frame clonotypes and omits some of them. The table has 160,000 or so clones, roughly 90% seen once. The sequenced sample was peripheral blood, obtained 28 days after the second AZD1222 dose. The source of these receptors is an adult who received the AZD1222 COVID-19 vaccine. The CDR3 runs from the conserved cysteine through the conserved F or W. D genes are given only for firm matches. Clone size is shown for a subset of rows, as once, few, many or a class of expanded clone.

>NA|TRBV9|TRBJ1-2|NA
CASLEAGYGYTF
TGTGCCAGCTTGGAGGCGGGCTATGGCTACACCTTC
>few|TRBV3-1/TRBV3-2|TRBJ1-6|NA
CASTPYAGRYNSPLHF
TGTGCCAGCACCCCTTACGCCGGCCGATATAATTCACCCCTCCACTTT
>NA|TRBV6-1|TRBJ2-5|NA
CASSEARLIQETQYF
TGTGCCAGCAGTGAAGCGAGGCTGATTCAAGAGACCCAGTACTTC
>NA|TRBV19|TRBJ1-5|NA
CASSIGRINQPQHF
TGTGCCAGTAGTATAGGACGGATCAATCAGCCCCAGCATTTT
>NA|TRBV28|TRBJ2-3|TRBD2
CASTSRAGEDTQYF
TGTGCCAGCACCTCTAGAGCGGGGGAGGATACGCAGTATTTT
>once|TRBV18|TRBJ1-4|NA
CASSPLGANEKLFF
TGTGCCAGCTCACCATTGGGAGCTAATGAAAAACTGTTTTTT
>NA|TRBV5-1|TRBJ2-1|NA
CASSLDSDSYNEQFF
TGCGCCAGCAGCTTGGACAGTGATAGCTACAATGAGCAGTTCTTC
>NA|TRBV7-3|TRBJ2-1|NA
CASSLALVGGNNEQFF
TGTGCCAGCAGCTTGGCACTAGTCGGTGGAAACAATGAGCAGTTCTTC
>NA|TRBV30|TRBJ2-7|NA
CAWSQGFGVNEQYF
TGTGCCTGGAGTCAGGGGTTCGGGGTTAACGAGCAGTACTTC
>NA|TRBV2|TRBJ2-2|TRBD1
CASIQGDTGELFF
TGTGCCAGCATTCAGGGGGACACCGGGGAGCTGTTTTTT
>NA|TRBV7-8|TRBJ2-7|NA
CASSLAGIAYEQYF
TGTGCCAGCAGCTTAGCAGGAATTGCCTACGAGCAGTACTTC
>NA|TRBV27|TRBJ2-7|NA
CASSPSGTVGRGNF
NA
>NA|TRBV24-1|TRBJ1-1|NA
CATSGLGTEAFF
TGTGCCACCAGTGGGCTGGGGACTGAAGCTTTCTTT
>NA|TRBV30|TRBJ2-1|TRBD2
CAWSGGGNEQFF
TGTGCCTGGAGTGGGGGAGGGAATGAGCAGTTCTTC
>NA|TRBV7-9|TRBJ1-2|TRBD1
CASSLGRDRTYGYTF
TGTGCCAGCAGCTTAGGGCGGGACAGGACCTATGGCTACACCTTC
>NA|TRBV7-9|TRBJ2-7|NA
CASSSLTTDSSYEQYF
TGTGCCAGCAGCTCACTGACGACGGACAGCTCCTACGAGCAGTACTTC
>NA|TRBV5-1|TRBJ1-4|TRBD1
CASSPRQGVSEKLFF
TGCGCCAGCAGCCCCCGACAGGGGGTGAGCGAAAAACTGTTTTTT
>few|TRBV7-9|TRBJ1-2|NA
CASSLPQGGYTF
TGTGCCAGCAGCTTGCCACAGGGTGGTTACACCTTC
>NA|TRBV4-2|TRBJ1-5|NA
CASSQDPGHDQPQHF
TGTGCCAGCAGCCAAGATCCCGGCCACGATCAGCCCCAGCATTTT
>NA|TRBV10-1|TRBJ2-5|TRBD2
CASSPGTSGTKETQYF
TGCGCCAGCAGTCCCGGGACTAGCGGAACTAAAGAGACCCAGTACTTC
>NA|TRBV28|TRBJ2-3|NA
CASSPPGYQADTQYF
TGTGCCAGCAGTCCCCCAGGGTATCAAGCAGATACGCAGTATTTT
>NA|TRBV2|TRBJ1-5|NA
CAAGAGNQPQHF
TGTGCCGCAGGGGCGGGGAATCAGCCCCAGCATTTT
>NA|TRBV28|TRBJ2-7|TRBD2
CASSSPSGRAKGSYEQYF
TGTGCCAGCAGTTCCCCTAGCGGGAGGGCCAAGGGCTCCTACGAGCAGTACTTC
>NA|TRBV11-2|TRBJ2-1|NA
CASSHVRALNEQFF
TGTGCCAGCAGCCATGTTCGGGCCCTGAATGAGCAGTTCTTC
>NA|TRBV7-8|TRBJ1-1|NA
CASSLGDYSEAFF
TGTGCCAGCAGCTTAGGAGACTACTCTGAAGCTTTCTTT
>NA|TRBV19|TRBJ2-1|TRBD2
CASSIRLAGNNEQFF
TGTGCCAGTAGTATAAGACTAGCGGGGAACAATGAGCAGTTCTTC
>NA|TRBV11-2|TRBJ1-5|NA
CASSSDNSNQPQHF
TGTGCCAGCAGCTCGGACAATAGCAATCAGCCCCAGCATTTT
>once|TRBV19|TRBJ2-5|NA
CATGMGQETQYF
TGTGCCACGGGGATGGGACAAGAGACCCAGTACTTC
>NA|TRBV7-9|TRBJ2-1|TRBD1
CASSARQGAYNEQFF
TGTGCCAGCAGCGCGAGACAGGGGGCCTACAATGAGCAGTTCTTC
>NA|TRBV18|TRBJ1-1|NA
CASSPPLRNTEAFF
TGTGCCAGCTCACCACCCCTCAGGAACACTGAAGCTTTCTTT
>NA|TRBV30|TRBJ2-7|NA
CAWSLGIGYEQYF
TGTGCCTGGAGTCTAGGGATCGGCTACGAGCAGTACTTC
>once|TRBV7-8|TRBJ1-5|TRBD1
CASSFNHPGGQPQHF
TGTGCCAGCAGCTTCAACCACCCAGGGGGTCAGCCCCAGCATTTT
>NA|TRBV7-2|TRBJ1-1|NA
CASSLGGDFPEAFF
TGTGCCAGCAGCTTAGGGGGTGACTTCCCTGAAGCTTTCTTT
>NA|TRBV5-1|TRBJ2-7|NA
CASSPPDYEQYF
TGCGCCAGCAGCCCTCCCGATTACGAGCAGTACTTC